This T cell receptor beta chain was captured in a study of blood T cell repertoires in COVID-19. The assay was immunoSEQ multiplex PCR, and TCRdb's table has in-frame clones only and misses some. Of more than 200,000 clones detected, roughly 87% appear once; the ten largest clones hold 5.5% to 8.5%. Assignments of participants to cohorts depended upon their own reported clinical history. The junction had 11 bases not matched to a gene; V was cut back by 4 bases and J by 5 bases. The germline gives CDR1 SGDLS, CDR2 YYNGEE. The CDR3 is 16 amino acids. Sample: PBMCs or T cells enriched from blood (not recorded which). J is TRBJ2-1 and V is TRBV9, with TRBD2 identical over 8 bases. The receptor's source is a man aged 25-45 years in a cohort exposed to, infected with or recovered from COVID-19 (not recorded which). Here the CDR3 DNA reads TGTGCCAGCAGCCCGACCGGGAGGGAGGCGGACAATGAGCAGTTCTTC. Translating it yields CASSPTGREADNEQFF. The whole variable domain, filled in from reference TRBV9 and TRBJ2-1, reads DSGVTQTPKHLITATGQRVTLRCSPRSGDLSVYWYQQSLDQGLQFLIQYYNGEERAKGNILERFSAQQFPDLHSELNLSSLELGDSALYFCASSPTGREADNEQFFGPGTRLTVL.